A single sample gave rise to the 4 T cell receptor beta chains below, sequenced in a study of tissue T cells after allogeneic stem cell transplantation. Clones were read by immunoSEQ multiplex PCR, and TCRdb kept only the in-frame ones, dropping some. The repertoire holds approximately 760 clones, with about 42% as singletons. Sample: jejunal tissue, taken at autopsy. These receptor sequences come from a female patient aged 40-75 years with steroid-refractory graft-versus-host disease after an allogeneic stem cell transplant. Some T cells may be transferred from the graft donor.

The V call is TRBV9, the J call TRBJ2-2, with 9 positions matching TRBD1. Germline V CDR1 and CDR2: SGDLS, YYNGEE. V lost 4 bases, J lost 7 bases, and 17 bases stayed unmatched. The CDR3 has 18 residues. This CDR3 is CASSKSPTGTGFVGELFF. For the CDR3, the DNA is TGTGCCAGCAGCAAGAGTCCTACCGGGACAGGGTTCGTCGGGGAGCTGTTTTTT.

The V gene is TRBV30, the J gene TRBJ1-1, with TRBD1 matching 8 bases. This CDR3 is 15 amino acids long. Germline CDR1 GTSNPN, CDR2 SVGIG (reference sequence). The junction had 10 bases not matched to a gene; V was cut back by 3 bases and J by 4 bases. The CDR3 sequence: CAWRGITGGFTEAFF. CDR3 sequence (DNA): TGTGCCTGGAGGGGAATAACAGGGGGTTTCACTGAAGCTTTCTTT.

This clone is labeled large. This rearrangement joins TRBV5-1 to TRBJ2-7, with D uncertain. V was cut by 2 bases and J by 3 bases, with 9 bases left in between. This CDR3 has 13 amino acids. The germline CDR1 and CDR2 sequences are SGHRS and YFSETQ. The CDR3 DNA reads TGCGCCAGCAGCTTTGGATGGGACTACGAGCAGTACTTC. Translating it yields CASSFGWDYEQYF.

The J gene is TRBJ2-1, the V gene TRBV7-2; D is uncertain. This CDR3 region has 15 residues. Trimming took off 3 bases at V and 2 bases at J, with 11 bases between the two ends. Germline V gene lookup returns CDR1 SGHTA and CDR2 FQGNSA. Here the CDR3 DNA reads TGTGCCAGCAGCTTTCAACGCTCCCCCTACAATGAGCAGTTCTTC. It encodes CASSFQRSPYNEQFF.